Below are 4 T cell receptor beta chains sequenced from a single sample in a study of blood T cell repertoires in COVID-19. Clones were read by immunoSEQ multiplex PCR, and TCRdb kept only the in-frame ones, dropping some. The table shows about 100,000 clones, with about 90% occurring only once. The sample comprised peripheral blood. Receptors were obtained from a woman aged 50 to 65 with COVID-19, enrolled during active disease.

This sequence joins TRBV11-2 and TRBJ1-2, with D possibly matching TRBD1 (5 bases). V lost 4 bases and J 3 bases, leaving 15 bases between the germline ends. The CDR3 loop spans 15 amino acids. CDR1 is SGHAT and CDR2 is FQNNGV in the germline V gene. CDR3 nucleotides: TGTGCCAGCAGCTCTCAGGACACCTTGGACTATGGCTACACCTTC. This translates into CASSSQDTLDYGYTF.

This clone was detected only a few times. The chain links TRBV19 to TRBJ1-2; 7 positions agree with TRBD1. V trimming: 2 bases; J trimming: 6 bases; junction bases outside the gene matches: 3. The CDR3 has 13 amino acids. Looked up from germline, CDR1 is LNHDA and CDR2 is SQIVND (reference sequence). The CDR3 nucleotides are TGTGCCAGTAGTATAACAGGGGCCCATGGCTACACCTTC. Residues: CASSITGAHGYTF. Drawing the rest from reference TRBV19 and TRBJ1-2, the complete variable domain is DGGITQSPKYLFRKEGQNVTLSCEQNLNHDAMYWYRQDPGQGLRLIYYSQIVNDFQKGDIAEGYSVSREKKESFPLTVTSAQKNPTAFYLCASSITGAHGYTFGSGTRLTVV.

The chain combines TRBV18 with TRBJ2-3; 7 bases line up with TRBD2. CDR1 and CDR2 from the germline V gene are KGHSH and LQKENI. This CDR3 is built from 16 residues. The junction had 5 bases not matched to a gene; V was cut back by 0 bases and J by 2 bases. The DNA of the CDR3 is TGTGCCAGCTCACCACCCGGGACTACGGACACAGATACGCAGTATTTT. Residues: CASSPPGTTDTDTQYF.

As DNA, the CDR3 is TGTGCCAGCAGTTATCAGAAATCACCCCTCCACTTT. This codes for CASSYQKSPLHF. The rearrangement links TRBV6-6 to TRBJ1-6; D remains unclear. Germline values: CDR1 MNHNY, CDR2 SVGAGI (reference sequence). The CDR3 covers 12 residues. Trimming pared 3 bases from V and 10 bases from J, leaving 7 bases between.